This TCR beta chain was sequenced during a study of T cell clonality in common variable immunodeficiency. About this clone itself: Antigen unknown. Read data end 3 residues before the CDR3 end; the end is taken from the germline J gene.

Sequencing input was equivalent genomic DNA from CVID and controls. Profiled with immunoSEQ multiplex PCR; TCRdb holds only in-frame clones, not every one. There are 25,000 to 35,000 clones in the sample, none observed a single time. Study-wide results and limits: Reportedly, TCR beta sequences from common variable immunodeficiency showed fewer deletions and N-nucleotide insertions.

There are 13 residues in the CDR3. Germline V gene lookup returns CDR1 GTSNPN and CDR2 SVGIG (reference sequence). The sequence was obtained from a human donor with common variable immunodeficiency. Material: peripheral blood mononuclear cells. The chain combines TRBV30 with TRBJ2-3; 13 positions match TRBD2. The sequenced part of the CDR3 DNA is TGTGCCTCCACTAGCGGGGGGGCCGAGTCG. It specifies CASTSGGAES. The CDR3 as a whole reads CASTSGGAESQYF. The full variable domain, with the rest looked up from reference TRBV30 and TRBJ2-3, is SQTIHQWPATLVQPVGSPLSLECTVEGTSNPNLYWYRQAAGRGLQLLFYSVGIGQISSEVPQNLSASRPQDRQFILSSKKLLLSDSGFYLCASTSGGAESQYFGPGTRLTVL.